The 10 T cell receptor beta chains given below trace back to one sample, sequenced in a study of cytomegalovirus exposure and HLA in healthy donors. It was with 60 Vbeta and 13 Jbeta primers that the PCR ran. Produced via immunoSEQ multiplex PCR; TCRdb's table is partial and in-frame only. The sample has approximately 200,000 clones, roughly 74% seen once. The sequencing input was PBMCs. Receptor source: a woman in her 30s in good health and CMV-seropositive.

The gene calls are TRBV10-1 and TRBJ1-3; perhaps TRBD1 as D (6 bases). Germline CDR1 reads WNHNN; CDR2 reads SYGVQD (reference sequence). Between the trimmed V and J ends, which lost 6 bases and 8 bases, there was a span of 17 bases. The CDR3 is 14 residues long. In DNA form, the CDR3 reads TGCGCCAGCAGCGAAGAAACAGGGAGGGACACCATATATTTT. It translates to CASSEETGRDTIYF.

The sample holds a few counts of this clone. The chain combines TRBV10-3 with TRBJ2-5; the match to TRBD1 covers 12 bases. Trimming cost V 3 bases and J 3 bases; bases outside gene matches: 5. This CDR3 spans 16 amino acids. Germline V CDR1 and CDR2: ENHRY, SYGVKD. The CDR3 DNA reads TGTGCCATCAGTGACCCAGGGACAGGGGGCAAAGAGACCCAGTACTTC. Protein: CAISDPGTGGKETQYF.

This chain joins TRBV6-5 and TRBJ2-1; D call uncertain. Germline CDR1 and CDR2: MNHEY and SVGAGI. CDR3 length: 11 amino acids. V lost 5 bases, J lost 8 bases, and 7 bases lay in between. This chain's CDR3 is CASSRGDEQFF. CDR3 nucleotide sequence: TGTGCCAGCAGTAGAGGCGATGAGCAGTTCTTC.

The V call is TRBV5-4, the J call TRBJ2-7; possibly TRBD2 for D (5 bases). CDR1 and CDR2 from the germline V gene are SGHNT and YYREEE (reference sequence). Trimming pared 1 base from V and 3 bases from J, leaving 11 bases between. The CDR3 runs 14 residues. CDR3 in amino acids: CASSLWLASYEQYF. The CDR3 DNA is TGTGCCAGCAGCTTGTGGCTAGCTAGCTACGAGCAGTACTTC.

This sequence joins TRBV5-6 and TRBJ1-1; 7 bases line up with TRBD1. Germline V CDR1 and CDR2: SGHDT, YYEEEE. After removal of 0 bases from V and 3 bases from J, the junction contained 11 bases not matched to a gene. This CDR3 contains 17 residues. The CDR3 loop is CASSLDGEGAFHTEAFF. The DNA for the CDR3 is TGTGCCAGCAGCTTGGACGGAGAGGGGGCGTTCCACACTGAAGCTTTCTTT.

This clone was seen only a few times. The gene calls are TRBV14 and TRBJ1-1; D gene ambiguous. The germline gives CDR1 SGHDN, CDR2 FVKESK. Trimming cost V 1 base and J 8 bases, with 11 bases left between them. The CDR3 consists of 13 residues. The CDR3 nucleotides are TGTGCCAGCAGCCAAGTGGGTAGCTTAGAAGCTTTCTTT. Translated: CASSQVGSLEAFF.

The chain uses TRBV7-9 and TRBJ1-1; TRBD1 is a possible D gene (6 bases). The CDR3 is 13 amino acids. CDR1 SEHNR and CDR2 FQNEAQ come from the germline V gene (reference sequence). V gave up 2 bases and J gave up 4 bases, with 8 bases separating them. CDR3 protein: CASSLKQGTEAFF. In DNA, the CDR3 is TGTGCCAGCAGCTTAAAACAGGGCACTGAAGCTTTCTTT.

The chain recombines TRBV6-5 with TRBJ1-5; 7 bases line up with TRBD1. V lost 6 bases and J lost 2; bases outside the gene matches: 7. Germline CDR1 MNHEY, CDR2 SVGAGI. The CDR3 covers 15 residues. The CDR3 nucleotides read TGTGCCAGCAGCCAGGGGGATGGTGGCAATCAGCCCCAGCATTTT. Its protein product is CASSQGDGGNQPQHF.

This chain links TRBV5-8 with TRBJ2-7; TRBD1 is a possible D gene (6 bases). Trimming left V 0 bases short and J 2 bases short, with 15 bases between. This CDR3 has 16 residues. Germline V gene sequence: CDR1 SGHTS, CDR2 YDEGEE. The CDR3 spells CASSLVVGGPPYEQYF. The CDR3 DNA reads TGTGCCAGCAGCTTGGTCGTAGGGGGTCCTCCCTACGAGCAGTACTTC.

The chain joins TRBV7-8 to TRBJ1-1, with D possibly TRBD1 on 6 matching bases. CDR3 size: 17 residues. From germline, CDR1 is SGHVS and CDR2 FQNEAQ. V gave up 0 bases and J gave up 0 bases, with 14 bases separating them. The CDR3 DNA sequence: TGTGCCAGCAGCTTAGCGGACAGCCGGTACTTGAACACTGAAGCTTTCTTT. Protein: CASSLADSRYLNTEAFF.